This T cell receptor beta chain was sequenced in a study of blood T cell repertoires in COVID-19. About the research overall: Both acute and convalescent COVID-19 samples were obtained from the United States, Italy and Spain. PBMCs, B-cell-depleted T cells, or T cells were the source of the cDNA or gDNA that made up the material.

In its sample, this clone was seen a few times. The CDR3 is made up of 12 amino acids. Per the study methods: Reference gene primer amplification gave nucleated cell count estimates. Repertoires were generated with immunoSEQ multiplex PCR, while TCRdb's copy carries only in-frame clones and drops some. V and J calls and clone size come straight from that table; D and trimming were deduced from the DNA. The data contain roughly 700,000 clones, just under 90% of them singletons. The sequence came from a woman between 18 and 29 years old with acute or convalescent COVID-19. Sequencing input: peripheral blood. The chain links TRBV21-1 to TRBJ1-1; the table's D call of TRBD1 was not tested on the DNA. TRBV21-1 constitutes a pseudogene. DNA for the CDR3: TGTGCAGGGGGACGGCTGAACACTGAAGCTTTCTTT. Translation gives CAGGRLNTEAFF.